The rows below give T cell receptor beta chains drawn from one sample of a study of blood T cell repertoires in COVID-19. Sequenced by immunoSEQ multiplex PCR; TCRdb stores in-frame clones only, minus some. The table has 360,000 or so clones, approximately 89% seen once. Sequencing was done on a sample of PBMCs or T cells enriched from blood (not recorded which). All receptors derive from a woman aged 30 to 39 who had recovered from COVID-19. The CDR3 runs from the conserved cysteine through the conserved F or W.

v_call,cdr3_aa
TRBV5-1,CASSPGAGGEKLFF
TRBV4-1,CASSQGDTGGRQPQHF
TRBV12-3/TRBV12-4,CASNLQGYSPLHF
TRBV7-3,CASSVFASSGANVLTF
TRBV28,CASSAGQPEQYF
TRBV10-1,CASSESKVYTDTQYF
TRBV6-6,CASSPTYWDTSLYGYTF
TRBV11-2,CASSLTGTSYEQYF
TRBV19,CASSIGSGKMNTEAFF
TRBV3-1/TRBV3-2,CASSQAGAGNTIYF
TRBV7-8,CASSPTGTGRYEQYF
TRBV18,CASLPGTGIAKNIQYF
TRBV4-2,CASSHSQGLTEAFF
TRBV13,CASSLGRNSPLHF
TRBV30,CAWSRDRGKNLGYGYTF
TRBV30,CAWSVGTGVYGYTF
TRBV5-1,CASSLARQGGSPLHF
TRBV19,CASSSQGESVQPQHF
TRBV2,CASSALAGGTYNEQFF
TRBV9,CASSVNRAYGYTF
TRBV21-1,CASSKPPGPQHF
TRBV18,CASSPDRANTGELFF
TRBV29-1,CSVDCFRESANTGELFF
TRBV7-2,CASSLRVGEVQPQHF
TRBV29-1,CSGDQSGESTDTQYF
TRBV5-5,CASRPQGAEAFF
TRBV7-9,CATRGGVYNSPLHF
TRBV5-1,CASSFTASGPIRDTQYF
TRBV6-2/TRBV6-3,CASSTDRARRAFF
TRBV5-1,CASSSSSGTPDNEQFF
TRBV27,CASGGGQSFSPLHF
TRBV24-1,CATSDAQGKSYNEQFF
TRBV15,CATSREGGTANSYEQYF
TRBV6-5,CASSSRGTGELFF
TRBV15,CATSRDAGQGNSYEQYF
TRBV29-1,CSVGPGGWEKLFF
TRBV19,CASRSFGGNYNEQFF
TRBV14,CASSQAQSTDTQYF
TRBV7-9,CASKLREPSYEQYF
TRBV7-2,CASSLRAGQATGELFF
TRBV27,CASSRGRVGTEAFF
TRBV5-1,CASSLVGDRGTLYNEQFF
TRBV12-3/TRBV12-4,CASSFRQFMHF
TRBV25-1,CASSDWINSGGVDGYTF
TRBV28,CASSRRGGGEAFF
TRBV19,CASSPMVATNEKLFF
TRBV10-3,CAITGQPNYGYTF
TRBV30,CAWRAGTNYGYTF
TRBV6-2/TRBV6-3,CASSYSRPFGQPQHF
TRBV5-4,CASSSGGGGPTDTQYF
TRBV10-2,CASRDNPSNQPQHF
TRBV12-3/TRBV12-4,CASSSGGGEKLFF
TRBV4-1,CASSHSQGLLGYTF
TRBV2,CASRRAGGQETQYF
TRBV12-5,CASGLVLGHGYTF